The 21 T cell receptor beta chains presented below share a single source sample, sequenced in a study of early T cells in non-severe SARS-CoV-2 infection. MiXCR, run by TCRdb on the 5' RACE reads, gives a single entry per CDR3 protein. The table lists approximately 81,000 distinct CDR3 sequences, about 13% of them singletons. The sample taken for sequencing was whole blood. These receptors were obtained from an adult who was a healthcare worker with PCR-confirmed SARS-CoV-2 infection or an uninfected control (not recorded which).

The chain couples TRBV9 to TRBJ2-3; D not certain. The V gene's germline CDR1 is SGDLS and CDR2 YYNGEE. V dropped 0 bases and J dropped 2 bases, with 7 bases sitting between them. The CDR3 sequence is 14 residues long. CDR3 amino acids: CASSVGVTTDTQYF. Written as DNA, the CDR3 is TGTGCCAGCAGCGTAGGGGTTACCACAGATACGCAGTATTTT.

This clonotype appeared once. This chain links TRBV21-1 with TRBJ1-1; TRBD1, the table's D call, lacks a check against the DNA. TRBV21-1 is an annotated pseudogene. The CDR3 runs 15 residues. The CDR3 nucleotides are TGTGCCAGCAGCAACGCGACAGGGACGAACACTGAAGCTTTCTTT. Its translation is CASSNATGTNTEAFF.

For the CDR3, the DNA is TGTGCCAGCAGTTTGAACAGGGGAGTGCTCCACGAGCAGTACTTC. It translates to CASSLNRGVLHEQYF. The rearrangement joins TRBV12-3 or TRBV12-4 to TRBJ2-7; TRBD1 matches 7 bases. Germline trimming cut 3 bases from V and 5 bases from J; bases unmatched to any gene: 10. The CDR3 spans 15 residues.

This clonotype came up a few times. V and J are TRBV13 and TRBJ1-2, with TRBD1 matching over 7 bases. Germline V lookup: CDR1 PRHDT, CDR2 FYEKMQ (reference sequence). With V trimmed by 3 bases and J by 0 bases, 13 bases remained unmatched. The CDR3 runs to 18 residues. CDR3 loop: CASSFNRGGIYANYGYTF. DNA for the CDR3: TGTGCCAGCAGCTTTAACAGGGGAGGAATTTATGCTAACTATGGCTACACCTTC.

This clonotype has at least ten counts. The chain employs TRBV28 and TRBJ1-1, with D maybe TRBD1 (5 bases). Germline V gene sequence: CDR1 MDHEN, CDR2 SYDVKM. The CDR3 sequence is 13 residues long. V lost 6 bases to trimming and J lost 8 bases, with 16 bases between them. In DNA form, the CDR3 reads TGTGCCAGCAGCCTCGGACACTCCGGGGAAGCTTTCTTT. Residues: CASSLGHSGEAFF.

The chain carries TRBV20-1 and TRBJ2-5; 7 bases align to TRBD1. V gave up 6 bases and J gave up 4 bases; unmatched junction bases: 17. The germline CDR1 and CDR2 sequences are DFQATT and SNEGSKA (reference sequence). This CDR3 has 16 amino acids. Written as DNA, the CDR3 is TGCAGTGCGCTAACCGACTCGACAGGGCCGGGAGAGACCCAGTACTTC. Translation: CSALTDSTGPGETQYF.

At least ten counts were recorded for this clonotype. The chain uses TRBV11-2 and TRBJ2-5; 7 positions agree with TRBD2. The CDR3 is 13 residues long. The junction had 2 bases not matched to a gene; V was cut back by 4 bases and J by 3 bases. The V gene's germline CDR1 is SGHAT and CDR2 FQNNGV. The CDR3, as DNA: TGTGCCAGCAGCTCGGGGGGAAAAGAGACCCAGTACTTC. This translates into CASSSGGKETQYF.

This clonotype occurred once. This chain joins TRBV12-3 or TRBV12-4 and TRBJ1-2; 7 nucleotides match TRBD1. The junction had 8 bases not matched to a gene; V was cut back by 3 bases and J by 10 bases. The CDR3 is 13 residues long. The CDR3 spells CASSFVWTGDYTF. CDR3 DNA sequence: TGTGCCAGCAGTTTTGTCTGGACAGGAGACTACACCTTC.

V gene TRBV20-1 combines with J gene TRBJ1-1, with D possibly TRBD1 on 6 matching bases. The germline V gene has CDR1 DFQATT and CDR2 SNEGSKA (reference sequence). Deletions cut 5 bases from V and 1 base from J, with 11 bases between. CDR3 size: 13 residues. The CDR3 reads CSAPGHPNTEAFF. The CDR3, as DNA: TGCAGTGCTCCGGGACACCCGAACACTGAAGCTTTCTTT.

The gene calls are TRBV12-5 and TRBJ2-2; D is ambiguous. V dropped 1 base and J dropped 4 bases, with 13 bases sitting between them. Germline values: CDR1 LGHNT, CDR2 FRNRAP. The CDR3 contains 16 residues. The CDR3 nucleotides are TGTGCTAGTGGTTTGGCTAATTGGGTCGGCACCGGGGAGCTGTTTTTT. Translating gives CASGLANWVGTGELFF.

This clonotype occurred a few times. Here the CDR3 reads CASSLTSGVGQPQHF. CDR3 sequence (DNA): TGTGCCAGCAGCTTAACTAGCGGGGTTGGGCAGCCCCAGCATTTT. The rearrangement links TRBV7-2 to TRBJ1-5; D remains ambiguous. V lost 2 bases and J lost 7, with 15 bases in between. The CDR3 extends over 15 amino acids. The V gene's germline CDR1 is SGHTA and CDR2 FQGNSA. Full variable domain (outside the CDR3, taken from reference TRBV7-2 and TRBJ1-5): GAGVSQSPSNKVTEKGKDVELRCDPISGHTALYWYRQSLGQGLEFLIYFQGNSAPDKSGLPSDRFSAERTGGSVSTLTIQRTQQEDSAVYLCASSLTSGVGQPQHFGDGTRLSIL.

V and J are TRBV7-9 and TRBJ2-7, with TRBD2 identical over 10 bases. V shed 5 bases and J 2 bases; nucleotides not matched to a gene: 6. This CDR3 has 15 amino acids. Germline assignment: CDR1 SEHNR and CDR2 FQNEAQ (reference sequence). The CDR3 DNA is TGTGCCAGCAGCGCCCGGACTAGCGGCCCCTACGAGCAGTACTTC. Protein sequence: CASSARTSGPYEQYF.

This clonotype came up many times. The V gene is TRBV20-1, the J gene TRBJ2-7; 7 bases are a match to TRBD1. The CDR3 covers 15 residues. The germline V gene has CDR1 DFQATT and CDR2 SNEGSKA (reference sequence). Trimming cost V 2 bases and J 4 bases; bases outside gene matches: 11. The CDR3, as DNA: TGCAGTGCTAGAAGCCAAAGACAGGGAGAGTACGAGCAGTACTTC. It yields the protein CSARSQRQGEYEQYF.

This clonotype has a count of ten or more. The genes are TRBV7-9 and TRBJ1-4, with TRBD1 as a possible D gene (5 bases). This CDR3 spans 16 amino acids. The V gene's germline CDR1 is SEHNR and CDR2 FQNEAQ (reference sequence). V lost 1 base, J lost 7 bases, and 16 bases lay in between. The CDR3 DNA reads as TGTGCCAGCAGCTTAGATTGGTCGCAGGGAAGTGAAAAACTGTTTTTT. Translated: CASSLDWSQGSEKLFF.

The V gene is TRBV6-1, the J gene TRBJ2-5, with D perhaps matching TRBD1 (6 bases). The CDR3 extends over 14 amino acids. Germline CDR1 MNHNS, CDR2 SASEGT. V lost 1 base, J lost 2 bases, and 8 bases lay in between. DNA of the CDR3: TGTGCCAGCAGTGAAGAGGGGACACAAGAGACCCAGTACTTC. Translation: CASSEEGTQETQYF.

The rearrangement links TRBV6-2 or TRBV6-3 to TRBJ2-6; 8 nucleotides line up with TRBD1. V shed 1 base, J shed 0 bases, and the junction held 8 bases outside the gene matches. The CDR3 length is 19 residues. Germline-derived CDR1 and CDR2 are MNHEY and SVGEGT. This CDR3 is CASSYLAGGFSSGANVLTF. In DNA, the CDR3 is TGTGCCAGCAGTTACTTGGCAGGGGGCTTTAGCTCTGGGGCCAACGTCCTGACTTTC.

This clonotype was detected ten times or more. The chain uses TRBV7-6 and TRBJ1-4; TRBD1 is a possible D gene (6 bases). This CDR3 comprises 15 residues. Germline CDR1 is SGHVS and CDR2 is FNYEAQ. Trimming stripped 8 bases from V and 4 bases from J, with 17 bases between. As DNA, the CDR3 is TGTGCCAGCGGACAGCTACAGACTTTTAATGAAAAACTGTTTTTT. Translated, it gives CASGQLQTFNEKLFF.

Regarding this clonotype: This may be a read error, as it is one base from a much larger clone. This sequence joins TRBV12-3 or TRBV12-4 and TRBJ2-5; 7 positions agree with TRBD2. The CDR3 loop spans 12 amino acids. This CDR3 is CASSLAEEAQYF. Here the CDR3 DNA reads TGTGCCAGCAGCCTAGCGGAAGAGGCCCAGTACTTC.

The CDR3 DNA follows: TGTGCCAGCAGCCAATACGTGAACACTGAAGCTTTCTTT. Translating it yields CASSQYVNTEAFF. The rearrangement uses TRBV14 and TRBJ1-1; D is unclear. Trimming stripped 2 bases from V and 0 bases from J, with 4 bases between. This CDR3 spans 13 amino acids. Per germline, CDR1 SGHDN and CDR2 FVKESK.

For the CDR3, the DNA is TGTGCCAGCTCATCCGGCCCTCTTGAGGGGACCCAGTACTTC. It codes for CASSSGPLEGTQYF. The gene calls are TRBV18 and TRBJ2-5; D is perhaps TRBD2 (5 bases). The germline gives CDR1 KGHSH, CDR2 LQKENI. V gave up 5 bases and J gave up 7 bases, with 17 bases separating them. CDR3 size: 14 residues.

This clonotype was counted a few times. The chain carries TRBV24-1 and TRBJ2-3, with 7 bases lining up with TRBD2. CDR3 size: 16 residues. Germline lookup yields CDR1 KGHDR and CDR2 SFDVKD. The V and J ends lost 2 bases and 2 bases, in that order; junction bases with no gene match: 6. CDR3 in amino acids: CATSDSSGAYTDTQYF. CDR3 nucleotides: TGTGCCACCAGTGATTCGAGCGGGGCCTACACAGATACGCAGTATTTT.